This passage covers 5 T cell receptor beta chains from one sample sequenced in a study of T cell responses to AZD1222 COVID-19 vaccine. Profiled with immunoSEQ multiplex PCR; TCRdb holds only in-frame clones, not every one. The sample contains around 180,000 clones, around nine tenths of which appear only once. Sequences were derived from peripheral blood, sampled 28 days after the second AZD1222 dose. Source of these receptors: an adult who received the AZD1222 COVID-19 vaccine.

The chain is built from TRBV3-1 (or the pseudogene TRBV3-2) and TRBJ2-5, with a possible D match to TRBD1 (6 bases). The germline V and J ends were trimmed by 2 bases and 9 bases, with 7 bases remaining between them. This CDR3 has 11 amino acids. Germline assignment: CDR1 LGHDT and CDR2 YNNKEL (reference sequence). This CDR3 reads CASSQKGAQYF. CDR3 sequence (DNA): TGTGCCAGCAGCCAAAAGGGGGCCCAGTACTTC.

This chain links TRBV10-3 with TRBJ1-6, with 8 bases aligning to TRBD1. CDR1 and CDR2 (germline): ENHRY, SYGVKD. V dropped 11 bases and J dropped 7; count of bases not matched to a gene: 7. The CDR3 length is 13 residues. The CDR3, as DNA: TGTGCCGTCGGACAGGGTCGGAATTCACCCCTCCACTTT. Encoded protein: CAVGQGRNSPLHF.

This rearrangement joins TRBV11-2 to TRBJ2-5, with D possibly matching TRBD1 (6 bases). This CDR3 is 13 amino acids long. Deletions cut 4 bases from V and 4 bases from J, with 10 bases between. The germline V gene has CDR1 SGHAT and CDR2 FQNNGV. Here the CDR3 reads CASSSGQTETQYF. The CDR3 nucleotides read TGTGCCAGCAGCTCTGGACAGACAGAGACCCAGTACTTC.

The chain links TRBV21-1 to TRBJ2-7; the D segment call TRBD1 is taken from the table without a DNA check. TRBV21-1 represents a pseudogene. The CDR3 consists of 16 residues. CDR3 nucleotide sequence: TGTGCCAGCAGCGCCAGGGGACAGGGTCGCCCCTACGAGCAGTACTTC. Its translation is CASSARGQGRPYEQYF.

This chain connects TRBV5-4 to TRBJ2-2, with TRBD1 as a possible D gene (5 bases). This CDR3 is built from 13 residues. V was trimmed by 5 bases and J by 6 bases, leaving 11 bases between them. Germline lookup yields CDR1 SGHNT and CDR2 YYREEE (reference sequence). Here the CDR3 DNA reads TGTGCCAGCAGTCCAGCAGGGCCCGGGGAGCTGTTTTTT. As protein: CASSPAGPGELFF.